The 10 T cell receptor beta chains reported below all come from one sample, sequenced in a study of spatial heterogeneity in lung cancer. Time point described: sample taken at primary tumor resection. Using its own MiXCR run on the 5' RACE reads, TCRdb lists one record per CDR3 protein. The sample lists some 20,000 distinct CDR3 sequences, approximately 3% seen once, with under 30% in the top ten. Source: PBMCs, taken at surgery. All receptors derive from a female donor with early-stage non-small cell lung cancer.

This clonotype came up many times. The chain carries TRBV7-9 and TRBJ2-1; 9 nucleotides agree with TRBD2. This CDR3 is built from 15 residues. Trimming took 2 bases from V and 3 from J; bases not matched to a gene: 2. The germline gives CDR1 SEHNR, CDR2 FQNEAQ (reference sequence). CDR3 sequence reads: CASSLRREGYNEQFF. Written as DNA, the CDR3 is TGTGCCAGCAGCTTACGGCGGGAGGGCTACAATGAGCAGTTCTTC. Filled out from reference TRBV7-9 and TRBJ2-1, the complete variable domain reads DTGVSQNPRHKITKRGQNVTFRCDPISEHNRLYWYRQTLGQGPEFLTYFQNEAQLEKSRLLSDRFSAERPKGSFSTLEIQRTEQGDSAMYLCASSLRREGYNEQFFGPGTRLTVL.

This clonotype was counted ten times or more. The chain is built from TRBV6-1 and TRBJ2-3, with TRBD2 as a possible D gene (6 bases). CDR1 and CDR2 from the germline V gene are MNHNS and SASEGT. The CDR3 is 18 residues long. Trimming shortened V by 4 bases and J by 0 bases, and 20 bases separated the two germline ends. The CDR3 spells CASSGPASVGTSTDTQYF. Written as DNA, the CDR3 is TGTGCCAGCAGTGGACCCGCTAGCGTAGGAACTAGCACAGATACGCAGTATTTT.

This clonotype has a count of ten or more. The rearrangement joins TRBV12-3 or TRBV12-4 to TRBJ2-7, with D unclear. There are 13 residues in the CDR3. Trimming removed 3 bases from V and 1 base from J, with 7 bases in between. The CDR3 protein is CASSLGRSYEQYF. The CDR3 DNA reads TGTGCCAGCAGTTTGGGCAGATCCTACGAGCAGTACTTC.

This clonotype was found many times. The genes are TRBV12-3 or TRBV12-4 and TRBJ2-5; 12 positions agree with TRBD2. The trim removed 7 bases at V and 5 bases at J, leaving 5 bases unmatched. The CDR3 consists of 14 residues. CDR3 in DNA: TGTGCCAGCACCTTGGGACTAGCGGGCGAGACCCAGTACTTC. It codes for CASTLGLAGETQYF.

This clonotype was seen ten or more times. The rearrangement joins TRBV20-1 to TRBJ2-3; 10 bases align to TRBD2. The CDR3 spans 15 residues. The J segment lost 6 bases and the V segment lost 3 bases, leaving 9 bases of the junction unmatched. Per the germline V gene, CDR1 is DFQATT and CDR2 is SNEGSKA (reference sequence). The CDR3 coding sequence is TGCAGTGCTAGCCGGCTAGCGGGAGCGTCGGATACGCAGTATTTT. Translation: CSASRLAGASDTQYF.

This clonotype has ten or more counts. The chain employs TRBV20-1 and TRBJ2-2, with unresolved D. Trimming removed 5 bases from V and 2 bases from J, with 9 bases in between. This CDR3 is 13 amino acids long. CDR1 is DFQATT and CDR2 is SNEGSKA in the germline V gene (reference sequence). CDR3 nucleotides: TGCAGTGCTTTTCGACTCAACACCGGGGAGCTGTTTTTT. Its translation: CSAFRLNTGELFF.

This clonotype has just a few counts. The CDR3 bases are TGTGCCAGCAGCCAGAAGAACCGGGACAGGCAGTTCTTC. It encodes CASSQKNRDRQFF. The chain uses TRBV3-1 and TRBJ2-1; 7 positions match TRBD1. Trimming took 3 bases from V and 12 from J; bases not matched to a gene: 8. The CDR3 runs 13 residues. Per the germline V gene, CDR1 is LGHDT and CDR2 is YNNKEL (reference sequence).

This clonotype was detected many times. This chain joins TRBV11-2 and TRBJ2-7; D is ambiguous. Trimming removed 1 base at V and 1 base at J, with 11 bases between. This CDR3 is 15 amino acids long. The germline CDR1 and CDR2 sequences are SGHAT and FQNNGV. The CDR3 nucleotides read TGTGCCAGCAGCTTAGCCCGGACCATATCCTACGAGCAGTACTTC. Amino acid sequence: CASSLARTISYEQYF.

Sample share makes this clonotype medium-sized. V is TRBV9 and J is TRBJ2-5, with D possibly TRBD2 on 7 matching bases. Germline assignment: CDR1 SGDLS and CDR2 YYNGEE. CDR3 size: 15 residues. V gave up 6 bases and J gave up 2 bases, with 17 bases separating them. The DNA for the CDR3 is TGTGCCAGCACCCAAGGGGGGGCTTGGCAAGAGACCCAGTACTTC. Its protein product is CASTQGGAWQETQYF.

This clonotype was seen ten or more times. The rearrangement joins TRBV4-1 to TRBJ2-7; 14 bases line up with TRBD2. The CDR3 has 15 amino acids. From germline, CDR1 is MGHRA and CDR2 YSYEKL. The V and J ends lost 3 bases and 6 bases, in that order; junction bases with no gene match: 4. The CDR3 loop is CASSHGGLAGVEQYF. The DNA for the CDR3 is TGCGCCAGCAGCCATGGGGGACTAGCGGGAGTCGAGCAGTACTTC.